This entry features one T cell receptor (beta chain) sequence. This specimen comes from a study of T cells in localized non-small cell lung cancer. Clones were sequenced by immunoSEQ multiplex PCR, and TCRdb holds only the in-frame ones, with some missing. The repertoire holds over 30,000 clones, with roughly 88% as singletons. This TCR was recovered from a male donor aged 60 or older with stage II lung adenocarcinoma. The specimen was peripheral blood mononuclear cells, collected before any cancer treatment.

The CDR3 region has the DNA TGTGCCAGCAGCGTAGCTTCTGTGACGGTCCAAGAGACCCAGTACTTC. It specifies CASSVASVTVQETQYF. This chain joins TRBV9 and TRBJ2-5, with D unresolved. V lost 0 bases and J lost 1, with 13 bases in between. The CDR3 runs 16 residues. Looked up from germline, CDR1 is SGDLS and CDR2 is YYNGEE.